This TCR beta chain was captured in a study of blood T cell repertoires in COVID-19. Study as a whole: Sites across the United States, Italy and Spain contributed samples from acute and convalescent COVID-19. T cells, B-cell-depleted T cells, or PBMCs supplied cDNA or gDNA.

Per the original methods: Reference gene primer amplification gave estimated nucleated cell counts. Profiling relied on immunoSEQ multiplex PCR, and the TCRdb table lists in-frame clones only, not all of them. For V, J and clone size, that table is used; D and trimming come from the DNA. The sample lists 45,000 to 60,000 clones, roughly four fifths occurring once. The CDR3 covers 15 residues. The junction had 9 bases not matched to a gene; V was cut back by 0 bases and J by 7 bases. Germline loops: CDR1 GTSNPN, CDR2 SVGIG (reference sequence). In this sample, this clone turned up a few times. Sequenced: peripheral blood. The V and J genes are TRBV30 and TRBJ1-1; 9 bases agree with TRBD1. This sequence originates from a woman aged 55-70 years with acute or convalescent COVID-19. CDR3 sequence reads: CAWSVIGQGRNEAFF. DNA of the CDR3: TGTGCCTGGAGTGTCATAGGACAGGGGAGGAATGAAGCTTTCTTT.